The 10 T cell receptor beta chains in this list originate from one sample, sequenced in a study of blood T cell repertoires in COVID-19. Sequencing was performed with immunoSEQ multiplex PCR; in TCRdb, only in-frame clones are kept and a portion is missing. The repertoire includes 260,000 or so clones, roughly four fifths of them detected once, and around 7.5% sits in the top ten. Sequencing was performed on peripheral blood. The receptors originated from an elderly woman with COVID-19, enrolled during active disease.

In DNA form, the CDR3 reads TGTGCCTGGAGTGTTTCAGGGCGCAATTCACCCCTCCACTTT. This translates into CAWSVSGRNSPLHF. V gene TRBV30 combines with J gene TRBJ1-6; D is possibly TRBD1 (5 bases). Trimming pared 0 bases from V and 7 bases from J, leaving 10 bases between. CDR1 GTSNPN and CDR2 SVGIG come from the germline V gene (reference sequence). The CDR3 has 14 residues.

V gene TRBV7-8 combines with J gene TRBJ2-5, with D uncertain. Germline CDR1 is SGHVS and CDR2 is FQNEAQ. There are 14 residues in the CDR3. V lost 1 base, J lost 5 bases, and 11 bases lay in between. CDR3 region: CASSLGRGFETQYF. Written as DNA, the CDR3 is TGTGCCAGCAGCTTAGGCAGAGGTTTTGAGACCCAGTACTTC.

The V and J genes are TRBV18 and TRBJ2-6; 9 bases are shared with TRBD1. V lost 1 base to trimming and J lost 16 bases; unmatched junction nucleotides: 20. There are 18 residues in the CDR3. Germline V CDR1 and CDR2: KGHSH, LQKENI. The CDR3 sequence is CASSPLLTLQGAPDGLTF. The CDR3 DNA reads as TGTGCCAGCTCACCACTCCTGACTTTACAGGGGGCCCCTGATGGTCTGACTTTC.

The table lists this clone with a few counts. The junction and the germline gene differ at one end; a read error may be behind it. The rearrangement uses TRBV5-3 and TRBJ2-7; no firm D call. TRBV5-3 is assigned to the ORF class and has an uncertain function. CDR3 length: 12 amino acids. This CDR3 is CARSFSGEYRFF. DNA of the CDR3: TGTGCCAGAAGCTTCTCCGGAGAGTACCGATTCTTC.

The V call is TRBV7-8, the J call TRBJ1-1; 8 positions match TRBD1. Germline CDR1 and CDR2: SGHVS and FQNEAQ. With V trimmed by 2 bases and J by 5 bases, 4 bases remained unmatched. The CDR3 is 14 residues long. The CDR3 sequence is CASSLQGAGTEAFF. CDR3 nucleotide sequence: TGTGCCAGCAGCTTACAGGGGGCTGGGACTGAAGCTTTCTTT.

This chain joins TRBV6-5 and TRBJ2-7, with TRBD1 as a possible D gene (6 bases). V was cut by 2 bases and J by 4 bases, with 15 bases left in between. Germline V gives CDR1 MNHEY, CDR2 SVGAGI. The CDR3 runs to 15 residues. CDR3 bases: TGTGCCAGCAGTTACAAACACTCAGGGGATTACGAGCAGTACTTC. Translation gives CASSYKHSGDYEQYF.

V usage is TRBV2 and J usage is TRBJ2-7; no definite D call. V was shortened by 7 bases and J by 4 bases, with 8 bases between the two germline ends. This CDR3 has 11 amino acids. Germline V gene lookup returns CDR1 SNHLY and CDR2 FYNNEI. The CDR3, as DNA: TGTGCCAGCACCGTCCAGTACGAGCAGTACTTC. Translating it yields CASTVQYEQYF.

The J gene is TRBJ2-5, the V gene TRBV6-5, with 8 bases lining up with TRBD2. In germline, CDR1 is MNHEY, CDR2 SVGAGI. This CDR3 spans 13 amino acids. The V and J ends lost 8 bases and 0 bases, in that order; junction bases with no gene match: 2. This chain's CDR3 is CASRLANQETQYF. In nucleotides, the CDR3 is TGTGCCAGCCGACTAGCGAACCAAGAGACCCAGTACTTC.

The chain links TRBV6-6 to TRBJ2-1; D not certain. Trimming removed 0 bases from V and 10 bases from J, with 7 bases in between. The V gene's germline CDR1 is MNHNY and CDR2 SVGAGI (reference sequence). This CDR3 has 12 residues. The CDR3 DNA reads TGTGCCAGCAGTTACTCGATCGGGGAGCAGTTCTTC. Its protein product is CASSYSIGEQFF.

This clone occurred once. V and J are TRBV3-1 (or the pseudogene TRBV3-2) and TRBJ1-4; 7 bases map to TRBD1. Germline CDR1 and CDR2: LGHDT and YNNKEL (reference sequence). V lost 6 bases to trimming and J lost 2 bases; unmatched junction nucleotides: 6. This CDR3 has 15 residues. CDR3 in DNA: TGTGCCAGCAGTAATAGGGGGCCCACTAATGAAAAACTGTTTTTT. Amino acids: CASSNRGPTNEKLFF.